The 29 T cell receptor beta chains presented below share a single source sample, sequenced in a study of tumor-infiltrating lymphocytes in localized non-small cell lung cancer. The protocol was immunoSEQ multiplex PCR, while the TCRdb copy is restricted to in-frame clones and leaves out a portion. The sample holds some 13,000 clones; about two thirds are singletons and the top ten take roughly 23%. Sequenced sample: uninvolved lung tissue not adjacent to the tumor. The source of these receptors is a human donor with non-small cell lung cancer.

V is TRBV5-5 and J is TRBJ2-7, with 10 bases lining up with TRBD1. CDR3 size: 15 residues. J lost 5 bases, V lost 3 bases, and 8 bases had no gene match. Germline V gene data show CDR1 as SGHKS and CDR2 as YYEKEE (reference sequence). CDR3 in amino acids: CASSSPDRGQNEQYF. Here the CDR3 DNA reads TGTGCCAGCAGCTCCCCCGACAGGGGGCAGAACGAGCAGTACTTC.

The chain joins TRBV28 to TRBJ1-2; possible D gene TRBD1, 6 bases. Trimming cost V 6 bases and J 0 bases, with 14 bases left between them. The CDR3 covers 15 residues. From germline, CDR1 is MDHEN and CDR2 SYDVKM. The CDR3 loop reads CASSQGGQANYGYTF. Written as DNA, the CDR3 is TGTGCCAGCAGCCAAGGGGGACAAGCTAACTATGGCTACACCTTC.

The CDR3 here is CASSPGDSRNEQFF. In nucleotides, the CDR3 is TGTGCCAGCAGCCCCGGGGACAGTAGGAATGAGCAGTTCTTC. This rearrangement joins TRBV7-3 to TRBJ2-1; 7 bases map to TRBD1. This CDR3 comprises 14 residues. Trimming removed 5 bases from V and 7 bases from J; junction bases left unmatched: 8. CDR1 and CDR2 from the germline V gene are SGHTA and FQGTGA.

This rearrangement joins TRBV5-1 to TRBJ2-7, with 7 nucleotides matching TRBD2. J lost 3 bases, V lost 2 bases, and 2 bases had no gene match. Looked up from germline, CDR1 is SGHRS and CDR2 is YFSETQ. The CDR3 length is 13 residues. The CDR3 reads CASSFSGNYEQYF. CDR3 bases: TGCGCCAGCAGCTTCAGCGGGAACTACGAGCAGTACTTC.

The chain employs TRBV10-1 and TRBJ2-7; 13 bases align to TRBD2. V dropped 7 bases and J dropped 1; count of bases not matched to a gene: 10. The CDR3 is made up of 17 amino acids. Germline lookup yields CDR1 WNHNN and CDR2 SYGVQD (reference sequence). The CDR3 spells CASNGLAGVIGSYEQYF. In nucleotides, the CDR3 is TGCGCCAGCAACGGACTAGCGGGAGTTATAGGGTCCTACGAGCAGTACTTC.

The chain uses TRBV5-1 and TRBJ2-7; 7 bases match TRBD2. In germline, CDR1 is SGHRS, CDR2 YFSETQ. The CDR3 has 14 residues. Trimming cost V 4 bases and J 2 bases; bases outside gene matches: 6. The CDR3 DNA reads TGCGCCAGCAGCCCACAAGCGGGGACCTACGAGCAGTACTTC. This encodes CASSPQAGTYEQYF.

This clone was counted only a few times. The chain employs TRBV27 and TRBJ2-1, with D unresolved. The CDR3 spans 14 residues. V was trimmed by 4 bases and J by 5 bases, leaving 12 bases between them. Germline V gene data show CDR1 as MNHEY and CDR2 as SMNVEV (reference sequence). The CDR3 loop reads CASSYKVVHNEQFF. The CDR3 nucleotides read TGTGCCAGCAGTTACAAAGTCGTACACAATGAGCAGTTCTTC.

There are a few counts of this clone. The CDR3 sequence: CASSAGRADEKLFF. The CDR3 DNA sequence: TGTGCCAGCAGTGCAGGGAGGGCAGATGAAAAACTGTTTTTT. This rearrangement joins TRBV6-1 to TRBJ1-4, with D perhaps TRBD1 (5 bases). Germline V gene sequence: CDR1 MNHNS, CDR2 SASEGT. Trimming took 4 bases from V and 6 from J, leaving 12 bases between them. The CDR3 consists of 14 residues.

This clone was observed a single time. This chain links TRBV6-5 with TRBJ1-2; D may be TRBD1 (6 bases). The CDR3 runs to 15 residues. In germline, CDR1 is MNHEY, CDR2 SVGAGI. V was clipped by 6 bases and J by 4 bases, with 18 bases between them. CDR3 DNA: TGTGCCAGCAGCCCACGACAGGTTTCTTCCTATGGCTACACCTTC. Translating gives CASSPRQVSSYGYTF.

Within the sample, this clone is medium-sized. J is TRBJ1-5 and V is TRBV27; D remains unclear. The germline gives CDR1 MNHEY, CDR2 SMNVEV (reference sequence). The germline V and J ends were trimmed by 5 bases and 4 bases, with 9 bases remaining between them. The length of the CDR3 is 13 residues. Here the CDR3 reads CASSTTGNQPQHF. The CDR3 nucleotides are TGTGCCAGCAGTACGACGGGGAATCAGCCCCAGCATTTT.

This clone was observed a handful of times. This chain links TRBV7-3 with TRBJ1-6; TRBD1 is a possible D gene (5 bases). Looked up from germline, CDR1 is SGHTA and CDR2 is FQGTGA. Trimming took off 3 bases at V and 5 bases at J, with 8 bases between the two ends. This CDR3 region has 14 residues. The CDR3 DNA reads TGTGCCAGCAGCTTCGACAGTAATAATTCACCCCTCCACTTT. Protein product: CASSFDSNNSPLHF.

The chain employs TRBV2 and TRBJ1-4; D is unresolved. The CDR3 covers 14 residues. V was pared by 5 bases and J by 2 bases, with 9 bases between. Germline V gives CDR1 SNHLY, CDR2 FYNNEI. CDR3 residues: CASSPTTTNEKLFF. CDR3 nucleotide sequence: TGTGCCAGCAGTCCGACAACCACTAATGAAAAACTGTTTTTT. Filled out from reference TRBV2 and TRBJ1-4, the complete variable domain reads EPEVTQTPSHQVTQMGQEVILRCVPISNHLYFYWYRQILGQKVEFLVSFYNNEISEKSEIFDDQFSVERPDGSNFTLKIRSTKLEDSAMYFCASSPTTTNEKLFFGSGTQLSVL.

This rearrangement joins TRBV11-2 to TRBJ2-7; 8 bases map to TRBD1. The V gene's germline CDR1 is SGHAT and CDR2 FQNNGV. With 1 base clipped from V and 9 bases from J, the junction kept 5 bases outside the gene matches. The CDR3 has 13 amino acids. CDR3 sequence reads: CASSLGQGARQYF. In DNA form, the CDR3 reads TGTGCCAGCAGCTTAGGGCAGGGGGCAAGGCAGTACTTC.

This clone was detected only a few times. The chain carries TRBV11-3 and TRBJ2-1; 7 bases map to TRBD2. The germline gives CDR1 SGHNT, CDR2 YENEEA. The trim removed 5 bases at V and 2 bases at J, leaving 6 bases unmatched. The CDR3 is made up of 15 amino acids. The CDR3 loop is CASSPGGGAYNEQFF. The CDR3 bases are TGTGCCAGCAGCCCAGGCGGGGGTGCCTACAATGAGCAGTTCTTC.

On this clone: An end of the junction differs from the germline gene, which may be a read error. The chain employs TRBV6-1 and TRBJ1-6; 9 bases map to TRBD1. The CDR3 loop spans 15 amino acids. Germline CDR1 and CDR2: MNHNS and SASEGT. CDR3: CASSEGTGFASPLHF. The CDR3 DNA sequence: TGTGCCAGCAGCGAAGGGACAGGGTTTGCCTCACCCCTCCACTTT.

The chain recombines TRBV2 with TRBJ2-5; either TRBD1 or TRBD2 may fit D (5 bases each). Germline lookup yields CDR1 SNHLY and CDR2 FYNNEI. The CDR3 runs 14 residues. V was pared by 7 bases and J by 5 bases, with 17 bases between. CDR3 bases: TGTGCCAGCAAAATCGACGGGGCCGGGGAGACCCAGTACTTC. Amino acids: CASKIDGAGETQYF.

The rearrangement links TRBV28 to TRBJ2-6; D is uncertain. The CDR3 runs to 18 residues. The germline V and J ends were trimmed by 5 bases and 0 bases, with 17 bases remaining between them. CDR1 MDHEN and CDR2 SYDVKM come from the germline V gene. The CDR3 is CASSPRTSISSGANVLTF. The CDR3 DNA follows: TGTGCCAGCAGTCCACGGACCAGTATCAGCTCTGGGGCCAACGTCCTGACTTTC.

This sequence joins TRBV28 and TRBJ2-3, with TRBD2 matching 15 bases. CDR1 and CDR2 (germline): MDHEN, SYDVKM. This CDR3 comprises 15 residues. V shed 5 bases, J shed 10 bases, and the junction held 7 bases outside the gene matches. CDR3 residues: CASSPGTSGRTPQYF. CDR3 sequence (DNA): TGTGCCAGCAGTCCCGGGACTAGCGGGAGGACTCCGCAGTATTTT.

The rearrangement uses TRBV28 and TRBJ2-7; no firm D call. Trimming shortened V by 2 bases and J by 7 bases, and 15 bases separated the two germline ends. Germline lookup yields CDR1 MDHEN and CDR2 SYDVKM. The CDR3 extends over 14 amino acids. The CDR3 coding sequence is TGTGCCAGCAGTTTAGGGCTAGTAGGTCGGGAGCAGTACTTC. This sequence encodes CASSLGLVGREQYF. Using reference TRBV28 and TRBJ2-7 for the parts outside the CDR3, the full variable domain is DVKVTQSSRYLVKRTGEKVFLECVQDMDHENMFWYRQDPGLGLRLIYFSYDVKMKEKGDIPEGYSVSREKKERFSLILESASTNQTSMYLCASSLGLVGREQYFGPGTRLTVT.

The J gene is TRBJ1-2, the V gene TRBV7-8; 7 bases align to TRBD1. Germline assignment: CDR1 SGHVS and CDR2 FQNEAQ. V shed 0 bases, J shed 5 bases, and the junction held 18 bases outside the gene matches. The CDR3 runs to 19 residues. The CDR3 loop reads CASSLAPWTRTGVSYGYTF. The CDR3 DNA follows: TGTGCCAGCAGCTTAGCTCCCTGGACGCGGACAGGCGTTAGTTATGGCTACACCTTC.

V is TRBV11-3 and J is TRBJ2-5; D is ambiguous. Trimming removed 1 base at V and 5 bases at J, with 11 bases between. Germline V gene sequence: CDR1 SGHNT, CDR2 YENEEA. The CDR3 has 14 amino acids. The chain's CDR3 is CASSLGGYGETQYF. In nucleotides, the CDR3 is TGTGCCAGCAGCTTAGGGGGATATGGGGAGACCCAGTACTTC.

V is TRBV19 and J is TRBJ2-1; a weak D match, TRBD1 (6 bases). The germline CDR1 and CDR2 sequences are LNHDA and SQIVND (reference sequence). The CDR3 length is 16 residues. Trimming removed 6 bases at V and 12 bases at J, with 27 bases between. The CDR3 DNA reads as TGTGCCAGTAGCCCTAGCCAGGGGTTGTTAACAATCGGGCAGTTCTTC. It translates to CASSPSQGLLTIGQFF.

This clone appeared a few times. This chain's CDR3 is CAILEAGRNEQFF. The CDR3 coding sequence is TGTGCCATATTAGAGGCAGGCCGCAATGAGCAGTTCTTC. This chain connects TRBV10-3 to TRBJ2-1; D not resolved. The germline gives CDR1 ENHRY, CDR2 SYGVKD. Trimming pared 9 bases from V and 6 bases from J, leaving 15 bases between. This CDR3 has 13 residues.

Only a few counts were recorded for this clone. The junction does not match germline at one end; this may be a read error. The sample contains more than one DNA sequence encoding this CDR3. The V call is TRBV7-7, the J call TRBJ2-3; the D gene is possibly TRBD1 (7 bases). Germline V gene sequence: CDR1 SSHAT, CDR2 FNYEAQ (reference sequence). The CDR3 has 14 amino acids. CDR3 sequence: CASSLSGGTDTQYF. The CDR3 region has the DNA TGTGCTAGCAGCCTTTCAGGGGGGACAGATACGCAGTATTTT.

This clone was detected a few times. This chain connects TRBV28 to TRBJ1-2; 9 nucleotides match TRBD1. Germline CDR1 is MDHEN and CDR2 is SYDVKM. This CDR3 comprises 15 residues. V was pared by 2 bases and J by 2 bases, with 3 bases of the junction left unmatched. The CDR3 bases are TGTGCCAGCAGTTTACAGGGACAGGGCAACTATGGCTACACCTTC. It encodes CASSLQGQGNYGYTF.

The rearrangement uses TRBV7-9 and TRBJ1-1; D gene unclear. Germline CDR1 is SEHNR and CDR2 is FQNEAQ (reference sequence). This CDR3 is built from 15 residues. Deletions cut 2 bases from V and 2 bases from J, with 12 bases between. Written as DNA, the CDR3 is TGTGCCAGCAGCTTACGGGAGGAACTTAACACTGAAGCTTTCTTT. It codes for CASSLREELNTEAFF.

The V call is TRBV5-1, the J call TRBJ1-2; no definite D call. Trimming took 0 bases from V and 7 from J, leaving 4 bases between them. This CDR3 region has 11 residues. In germline, CDR1 is SGHRS, CDR2 YFSETQ. The CDR3 nucleotides are TGCGCCAGCAGCTTGGGGGTTGGCTACACCTTC. It is translated as CASSLGVGYTF. Complete variable domain (other parts from reference TRBV5-1 and TRBJ1-2): KAGVTQTPRYLIKTRGQQVTLSCSPISGHRSVSWYQQTPGQGLQFLFEYFSETQRNKGNFPGRFSGRQFSNSRSEMNVSTLELGDSALYLCASSLGVGYTFGSGTRLTVV.

J is TRBJ2-7 and V is TRBV27; D gene unclear. The germline V gene has CDR1 MNHEY and CDR2 SMNVEV (reference sequence). The CDR3 covers 12 residues. Trimming stripped 6 bases from V and 3 bases from J, with 9 bases between. This chain's CDR3 is CASRRFDYEQYF. CDR3 sequence (DNA): TGTGCCAGCAGAAGGTTTGACTACGAGCAGTACTTC.

This sequence joins TRBV4-2 and TRBJ2-1; maybe TRBD2 (5 bases). Trimming took 0 bases from V and 9 from J, leaving 18 bases between them. The CDR3 loop spans 16 amino acids. CDR1 is LGHNA, CDR2 YNFKEQ, per germline. CDR3 coding DNA: TGTGCCAGCAGCCAAGATTTGAGGACTGCCGCCGTTGAGCAGTTCTTC. Protein sequence: CASSQDLRTAAVEQFF.